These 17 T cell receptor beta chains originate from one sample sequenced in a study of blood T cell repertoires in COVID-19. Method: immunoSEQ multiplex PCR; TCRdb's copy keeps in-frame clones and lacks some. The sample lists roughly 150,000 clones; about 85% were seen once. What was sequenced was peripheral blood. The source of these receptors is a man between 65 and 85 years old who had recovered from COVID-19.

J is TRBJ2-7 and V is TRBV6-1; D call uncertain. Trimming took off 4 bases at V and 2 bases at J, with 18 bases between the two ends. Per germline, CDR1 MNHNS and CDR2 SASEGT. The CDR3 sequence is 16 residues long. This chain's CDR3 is CASSVSAPFSPYEQYF. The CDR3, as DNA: TGTGCCAGCAGTGTAAGTGCTCCCTTTAGCCCCTACGAGCAGTACTTC.

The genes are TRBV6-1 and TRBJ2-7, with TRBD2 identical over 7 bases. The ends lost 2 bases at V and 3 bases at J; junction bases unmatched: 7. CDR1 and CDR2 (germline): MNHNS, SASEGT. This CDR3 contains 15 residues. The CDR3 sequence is CASSEWLAEGYEQYF. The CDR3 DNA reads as TGTGCCAGCAGTGAATGGCTAGCGGAGGGCTACGAGCAGTACTTC.

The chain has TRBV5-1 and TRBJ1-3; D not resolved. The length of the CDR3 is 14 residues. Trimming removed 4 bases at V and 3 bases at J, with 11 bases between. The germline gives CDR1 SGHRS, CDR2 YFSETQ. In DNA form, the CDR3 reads TGCGCCAGCAGCACCGGGAATTATGGAAACACCATATATTTT. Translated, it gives CASSTGNYGNTIYF.

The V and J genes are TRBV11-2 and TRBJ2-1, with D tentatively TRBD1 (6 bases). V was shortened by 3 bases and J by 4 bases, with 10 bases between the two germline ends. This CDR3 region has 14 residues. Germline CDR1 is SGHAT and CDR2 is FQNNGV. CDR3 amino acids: CASSFRGQYNEQFF. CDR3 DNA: TGTGCCAGCAGCTTCAGGGGACAATACAATGAGCAGTTCTTC.

The chain's CDR3 is CASSLAPTANTEAFF. Written as DNA, the CDR3 is TGTGCCAGCAGCTTAGCGCCCACAGCGAACACTGAAGCTTTCTTT. The chain is built from TRBV7-2 and TRBJ1-1; D gene unclear. V dropped 0 bases and J dropped 1 base, with 9 bases sitting between them. There are 15 residues in the CDR3. Looked up from germline, CDR1 is SGHTA and CDR2 is FQGNSA.

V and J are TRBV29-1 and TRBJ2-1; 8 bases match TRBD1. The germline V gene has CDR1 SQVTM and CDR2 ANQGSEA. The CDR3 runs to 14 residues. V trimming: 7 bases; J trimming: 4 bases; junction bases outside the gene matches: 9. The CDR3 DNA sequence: TGCAGCGCAGGGGGCCCCTCAATGTACAATGAGCAGTTCTTC. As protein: CSAGGPSMYNEQFF.

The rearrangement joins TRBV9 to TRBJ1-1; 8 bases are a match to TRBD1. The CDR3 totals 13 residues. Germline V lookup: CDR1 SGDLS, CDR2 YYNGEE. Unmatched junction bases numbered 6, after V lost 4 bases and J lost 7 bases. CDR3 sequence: CASSTRGQGEAFF. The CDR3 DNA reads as TGTGCCAGCAGCACGAGAGGACAGGGTGAAGCTTTCTTT.

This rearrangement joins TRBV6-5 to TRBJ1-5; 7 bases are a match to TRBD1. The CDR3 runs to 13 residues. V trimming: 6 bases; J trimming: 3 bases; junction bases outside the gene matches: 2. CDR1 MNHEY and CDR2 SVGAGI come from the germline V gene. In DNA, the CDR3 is TGTGCCAGCAGACAGGGGAACAATCAGCCCCAGCATTTT. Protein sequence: CASRQGNNQPQHF.

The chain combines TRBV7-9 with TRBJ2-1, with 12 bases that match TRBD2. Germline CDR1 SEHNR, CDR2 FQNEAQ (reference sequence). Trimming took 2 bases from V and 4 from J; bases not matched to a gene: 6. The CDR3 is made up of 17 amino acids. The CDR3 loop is CASSLPSGRGGYNEQFF. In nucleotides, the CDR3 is TGTGCCAGCAGCTTACCTAGCGGGAGGGGAGGGTACAATGAGCAGTTCTTC. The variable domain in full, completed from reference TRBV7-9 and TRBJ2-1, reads DTGVSQNPRHKITKRGQNVTFRCDPISEHNRLYWYRQTLGQGPEFLTYFQNEAQLEKSRLLSDRFSAERPKGSFSTLEIQRTEQGDSAMYLCASSLPSGRGGYNEQFFGPGTRLTVL.

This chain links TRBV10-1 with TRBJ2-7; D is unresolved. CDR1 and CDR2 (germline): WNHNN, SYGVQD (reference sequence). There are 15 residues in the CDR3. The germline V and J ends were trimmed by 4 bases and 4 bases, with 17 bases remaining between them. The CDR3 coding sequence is TGCGCCAGCAGTGCGTCCCGGTTAAGAAAATACGAGCAGTACTTC. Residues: CASSASRLRKYEQYF.

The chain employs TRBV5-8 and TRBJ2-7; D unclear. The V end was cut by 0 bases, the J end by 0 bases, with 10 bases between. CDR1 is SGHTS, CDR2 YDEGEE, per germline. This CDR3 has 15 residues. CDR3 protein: CASSLAGRSSYEQYF. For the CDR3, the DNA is TGTGCCAGCAGCTTGGCCGGAAGGAGCTCCTACGAGCAGTACTTC.

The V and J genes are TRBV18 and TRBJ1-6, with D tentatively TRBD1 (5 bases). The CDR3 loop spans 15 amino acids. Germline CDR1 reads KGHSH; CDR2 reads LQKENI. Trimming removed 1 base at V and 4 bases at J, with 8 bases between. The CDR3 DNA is TGTGCCAGCTCACCACTGGGACTGTATAATTCACCCCTCCACTTT. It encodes CASSPLGLYNSPLHF.

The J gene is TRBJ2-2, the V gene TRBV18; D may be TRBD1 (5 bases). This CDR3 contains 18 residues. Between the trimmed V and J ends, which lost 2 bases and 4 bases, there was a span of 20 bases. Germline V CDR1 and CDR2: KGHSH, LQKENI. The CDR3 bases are TGTGCCAGCTCACCATTACGTCGGCAGGGCCTTAGCACCGGGGAGCTGTTTTTT. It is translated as CASSPLRRQGLSTGELFF.

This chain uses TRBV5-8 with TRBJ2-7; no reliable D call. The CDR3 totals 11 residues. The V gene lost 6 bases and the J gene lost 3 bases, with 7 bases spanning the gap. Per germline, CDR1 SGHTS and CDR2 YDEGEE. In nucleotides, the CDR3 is TGTGCCAGCATTCGGAGCTACGAGCAGTACTTC. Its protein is CASIRSYEQYF.

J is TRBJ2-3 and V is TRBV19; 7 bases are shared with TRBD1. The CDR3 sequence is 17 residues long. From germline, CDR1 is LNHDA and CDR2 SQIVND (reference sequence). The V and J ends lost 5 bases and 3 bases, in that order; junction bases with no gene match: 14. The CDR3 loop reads CASSSPGQSLFTDTQYF. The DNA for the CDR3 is TGTGCCAGTAGTTCGCCGGGACAGTCCTTATTTACAGATACGCAGTATTTT.

The CDR3 DNA reads TGTGCCAGCAGTTACTCGGAGGAGGAGACCCAGTACTTC. Protein sequence: CASSYSEEETQYF. The chain recombines TRBV6-5 with TRBJ2-5; possible D gene TRBD2, 5 bases. Deletions cut 0 bases from V and 5 bases from J, with 7 bases between. The CDR3 has 13 residues. Per germline, CDR1 MNHEY and CDR2 SVGAGI.

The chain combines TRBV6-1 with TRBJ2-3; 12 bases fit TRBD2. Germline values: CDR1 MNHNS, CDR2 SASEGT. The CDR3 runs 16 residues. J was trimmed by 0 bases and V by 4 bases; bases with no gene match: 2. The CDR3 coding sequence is TGTGCCAGCAGTGCCCTAGCGGGAGGGAGCACAGATACGCAGTATTTT. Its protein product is CASSALAGGSTDTQYF.